This TCR beta chain was captured by sequencing in a study of blood T cell repertoires in COVID-19. Study overall: The samples span acute and convalescent COVID-19 from the United States, Italy and Spain.

The authors' processing: Reference gene primer amplification gave estimated nucleated cell counts. The table came from immunoSEQ multiplex PCR; TCRdb's copy has only in-frame clones and leaves some out. V and J calls and clone size come straight from that table; D and trimming were deduced from the DNA. The sample consists of 75,000 to 90,000 clones, about 88% of them appearing once. The CDR3 loop spans 15 amino acids. Germline assignment: CDR1 KGHDR and CDR2 SFDVKD. Trimming cost V 0 bases and J 6 bases, with 14 bases left between them. This clonotype was sampled from a man of 80 years or more with active or convalescent COVID-19. The V call is TRBV24-1, the J call TRBJ2-7; D is perhaps TRBD2 (6 bases). The sequencing sample was made of peripheral blood. CDR3 nucleotide sequence: TGTGCCACCAGTGATTTGGTTCGGTCGCGGGGCGAGCAGTACGTC. This sequence encodes CATSDLVRSRGEQYV.